Given below is one T cell receptor (beta chain) in context. The primer mix had 60 V beta and 13 J beta primers. Only in-frame clones appear in the TCRdb table, and some are missing; sequencing was by immunoSEQ multiplex PCR. The sample includes about 32,000 clones, 90% to 95% of them seen just once. The sample belongs to a study of glioma-infiltrating T cells after dendritic cell vaccination. Study-wide background: Dendritic cell vaccine was injected intradermally three times, biweekly.

The receptor was isolated from a human donor with glioblastoma. The sample was blood, taken before dendritic cell vaccination.

CDR3 nucleotide sequence: TGTGCCAGCAGCGTAGCGGACAGCTTCTCTGGAAACACCATATATTTT. The encoded protein is CASSVADSFSGNTIYF. This sequence joins TRBV9 and TRBJ1-3; D possibly corresponds to TRBD1 (6 bases). Per germline, CDR1 SGDLS and CDR2 YYNGEE. The ends were cut back, 0 bases at V and 0 bases at J, with 10 bases in the middle. CDR3 size: 16 residues.